These 28 T cell receptor beta chains came from one sample sequenced in a study of blood T cell repertoires in COVID-19 (dated by TCRdb to the early 2020s). Preparation of the library involved the immunoSEQ multiplex PCR assay. TCRdb provides this immuneACCESS table in a form limited to in-frame rearrangements. Some clones are lacking; in checked studies, under half of them reflect an unresolved V gene, and why the rest are absent is not known. The sample profile shows 25,000 to 35,000 clones; around 87% of them were found once. Of the sample, around 10% falls within the top ten clones. The sequenced sample consisted of peripheral blood. Every receptor here comes from a human donor in a cohort sampled during active COVID-19. The donor label of this sample is uncertain.

The chain employs TRBV7-9 and TRBJ2-3; 7 bases align to TRBD2. Germline V gene data show CDR1 as SEHNR and CDR2 as FQNEAQ (reference sequence). The ends lost 5 bases at V and 1 base at J; junction bases unmatched: 12. The CDR3 runs 17 residues. This CDR3 reads CASSKLGAGWGTDTQYF. CDR3 nucleotide sequence: TGTGCCAGCAGCAAACTTGGAGCGGGATGGGGCACAGATACGCAGTATTTT.

With respect to this clone: A read error may account for a junction end that differs from germline. The chain is built from TRBV5-1 and TRBJ2-1; 11 bases match TRBD2. The germline V gene has CDR1 SGHRS and CDR2 YFSETQ. The CDR3 has 15 amino acids. CDR3 in DNA: TGCGCCAGCAGCCCCGGACTAGCGGGCTACGATGAGCAGTTCTTC. Residues: CASSPGLAGYDEQFF.

The V call is TRBV3-1 (or the pseudogene TRBV3-2), the J call TRBJ2-1; 10 positions agree with TRBD2. Looked up from germline, CDR1 is LGHDT and CDR2 is YNNKEL (reference sequence). The V and J ends lost 2 bases and 5 bases, in that order; junction bases with no gene match: 3. CDR3 size: 15 residues. The CDR3 DNA reads TGTGCCAGCAGCCAACTAGCGGGAGACGACAATGAGCAGTTCTTC. As protein: CASSQLAGDDNEQFF.

J is TRBJ2-3 and V is TRBV5-1; 11 bases match TRBD2. V shed 4 bases, J shed 5 bases, and the junction held 3 bases outside the gene matches. The germline V gene encodes CDR1 SGHRS and CDR2 YFSETQ. This CDR3 comprises 14 residues. The CDR3 spells CASSGSGREDTQYF. The CDR3 nucleotides are TGCGCCAGCAGCGGTAGCGGGAGGGAAGATACGCAGTATTTT.

The chain joins TRBV5-6 to TRBJ1-2, with a tentative D call TRBD1 (5 bases). CDR3 length: 15 amino acids. The V end was cut by 4 bases, the J end by 4 bases, with 17 bases between. CDR1 is SGHDT and CDR2 is YYEEEE in the germline V gene. The CDR3 loop reads CASSLHLDSRYGYTF. The CDR3 bases are TGTGCCAGCAGCCTCCACTTAGACAGCCGCTATGGCTACACCTTC.

This sequence joins TRBV2 and TRBJ1-4, with a weak D call TRBD1 (6 bases). Germline assignment: CDR1 SNHLY and CDR2 FYNNEI. The V end was cut by 5 bases, the J end by 7 bases, with 14 bases between. This CDR3 comprises 14 residues. Here the CDR3 reads CASSKQGEGEKLFF. The CDR3 region has the DNA TGTGCCAGCAGTAAACAGGGCGAGGGTGAAAAACTGTTTTTT.

This clone was observed a single time. The chain uses TRBV6-5 and TRBJ2-7; no reliable D call. The V gene's germline CDR1 is MNHEY and CDR2 SVGAGI. Trimming took off 5 bases at V and 1 base at J, with 9 bases between the two ends. This CDR3 has 13 residues. This CDR3 is CASSPPTSYEQYF. CDR3 in DNA: TGTGCCAGCAGTCCCCCTACTTCCTACGAGCAGTACTTC.

The genes are TRBV5-4 and TRBJ1-5, with a possible D match to TRBD1 (5 bases). The germline V and J ends were trimmed by 0 bases and 3 bases, with 10 bases remaining between them. Germline CDR1 SGHNT, CDR2 YYREEE (reference sequence). This CDR3 contains 15 residues. CDR3 in DNA: TGTGCCAGCAGCTTGGGGGGCCAGTACAATCAGCCCCAGCATTTT. Protein sequence: CASSLGGQYNQPQHF.

CDR3 sequence: CATSDDRSSYEQYF. The CDR3 DNA follows: TGTGCCACCTCTGACGATAGGAGCTCCTACGAGCAGTACTTC. V gene TRBV15 combines with J gene TRBJ2-7; D is uncertain. Germline values: CDR1 LNHNV, CDR2 YYDKDF (reference sequence). CDR3 length: 14 residues. Trimming pared 8 bases from V and 0 bases from J, leaving 14 bases between.

V and J are TRBV18 and TRBJ1-2; no reliable D call. Germline CDR1 reads KGHSH; CDR2 reads LQKENI. The V and J ends lost 3 bases and 4 bases respectively, with 6 bases between them. This CDR3 has 12 residues. CDR3 residues: CASSPPGYGYTF. In nucleotides, the CDR3 is TGTGCCAGCTCACCGCCGGGCTATGGCTACACCTTC.

The chain joins TRBV27 to TRBJ2-1, with D unclear. The V gene lost 6 bases and the J gene lost 4 bases, with 7 bases spanning the gap. Germline assignment: CDR1 MNHEY and CDR2 SMNVEV (reference sequence). This CDR3 is 12 amino acids long. The CDR3 is CASSRGYNEQFF. The CDR3 DNA sequence: TGTGCCAGCAGCCGAGGTTACAATGAGCAGTTCTTC.

The CDR3 protein is CASSPRMGSSYEQYF. CDR3 bases: TGCGCCAGCAGTCCAAGGATGGGGAGCTCCTACGAGCAGTACTTC. The V and J genes are TRBV10-1 and TRBJ2-7, with D perhaps matching TRBD2 (5 bases). This CDR3 contains 15 residues. CDR1 and CDR2 (germline): WNHNN, SYGVQD (reference sequence). Trimming cost V 5 bases and J 0 bases, with 14 bases left between them.

In this sample, this clone turned up once. The rearrangement links TRBV2 to TRBJ2-5; TRBD2 matches 11 bases. The V and J ends lost 4 bases and 4 bases, in that order; junction bases with no gene match: 5. The length of the CDR3 is 15 residues. Per germline, CDR1 SNHLY and CDR2 FYNNEI. In nucleotides, the CDR3 is TGTGCCAGCAGTGCGGGACTAGCGGACCTAGAGACCCAGTACTTC. This encodes CASSAGLADLETQYF.

The rearrangement joins TRBV9 to TRBJ2-7; 9 nucleotides align to TRBD1. CDR3 length equals 14 residues. Germline CDR1 SGDLS, CDR2 YYNGEE. Trimming removed 4 bases from V and 3 bases from J; junction bases left unmatched: 5. The CDR3 region has the DNA TGTGCCAGCAGCCCCCAGGACAGGGGCTACGAGCAGTACTTC. Translating it yields CASSPQDRGYEQYF.

The chain combines TRBV4-2 with TRBJ2-1, with TRBD2 identical over 13 bases. The CDR3 sequence is 16 residues long. V lost 1 base to trimming and J lost 7 bases; unmatched junction nucleotides: 4. Germline values: CDR1 LGHNA, CDR2 YNFKEQ. The CDR3: CASSQGTSGRRNEQFF. The CDR3 DNA reads as TGTGCCAGCAGCCAAGGGACTAGCGGGAGACGGAATGAGCAGTTCTTC.

This CDR3 is CASSQRLAGDEQYF. CDR3 coding DNA: TGTGCCAGCAGTCAACGACTAGCGGGCGACGAGCAGTACTTC. This chain links TRBV6-5 with TRBJ2-7; 10 bases agree with TRBD2. J lost 5 bases, V lost 5 bases, and 6 bases had no gene match. Germline V CDR1 and CDR2: MNHEY, SVGAGI. The CDR3 runs 14 residues.

The chain is built from TRBV11-2 and TRBJ2-7, with D unresolved. From germline, CDR1 is SGHAT and CDR2 FQNNGV. The CDR3 covers 17 residues. Trimming removed 1 base from V and 3 bases from J, with 19 bases in between. CDR3 residues: CASSLVGGQSSFYEQYF. In nucleotides, the CDR3 is TGTGCCAGCAGCTTAGTGGGTGGGCAGTCGTCCTTCTACGAGCAGTACTTC. The full variable domain, its missing parts supplied by reference TRBV11-2 and TRBJ2-7, is EAGVAQSPRYKIIEKRQSVAFWCNPISGHATLYWYQQILGQGPKLLIQFQNNGVVDDSQLPKDRFSAERLKGVDSTLKIQPAKLEDSAVYLCASSLVGGQSSFYEQYFGPGTRLTVT.

This chain uses TRBV12-5 with TRBJ2-1; D may be TRBD2 (6 bases). Looked up from germline, CDR1 is LGHNT and CDR2 is FRNRAP. The CDR3 length is 13 residues. Trimming took 2 bases from V and 7 from J, leaving 9 bases between them. The CDR3 DNA follows: TGTGCTAGTGGTTTGCCAGCGGGTAATGAGCAGTTCTTC. Translation: CASGLPAGNEQFF.

The chain carries TRBV7-9 and TRBJ1-6; TRBD1 agrees at 8 bases. Germline CDR1 and CDR2: SEHNR and FQNEAQ (reference sequence). This CDR3 has 14 amino acids. The trim removed 2 bases at V and 7 bases at J, leaving 1 base unmatched. CDR3 sequence reads: CASSLWDRNSPLHF. The CDR3 DNA sequence: TGTGCCAGCAGCTTATGGGACAGGAATTCACCCCTCCACTTT.

This clone showed up just once. V usage is TRBV4-1 and J usage is TRBJ2-1; TRBD2 agrees at 7 bases. Trimming at V came to 3 bases and at J to 5 bases, leaving 13 bases not matched to a gene. Germline loops: CDR1 MGHRA, CDR2 YSYEKL. The length of the CDR3 is 17 residues. The CDR3 DNA follows: TGCGCCAGCAGCCAGCCCCGACTAGCCTCGAGGGACAATGAGCAGTTCTTC. Amino acid sequence: CASSQPRLASRDNEQFF.

The chain combines TRBV7-2 with TRBJ2-4; TRBD1 is a possible D gene (6 bases). This CDR3 has 14 amino acids. Trimming stripped 4 bases from V and 4 bases from J, with 11 bases between. Germline CDR1 reads SGHTA; CDR2 reads FQGNSA. CDR3 DNA: TGTGCCAGCAGCTCACAGGGAAATAAAAACATTCAGTACTTC. Protein sequence: CASSSQGNKNIQYF.

The V and J genes are TRBV24-1 and TRBJ2-3, with D perhaps matching TRBD2 (6 bases). Trimming left V 3 bases short and J 3 bases short, with 15 bases between. This CDR3 region has 16 residues. Germline assignment: CDR1 KGHDR and CDR2 SFDVKD. The CDR3 spells CATSDSASGRTDTQYF. For the CDR3, the DNA is TGTGCCACCAGTGATAGCGCGTCAGGGAGGACAGATACGCAGTATTTT.

The rearrangement links TRBV2 to TRBJ2-2; TRBD2 might be the D (5 bases). Trimming removed 8 bases at V and 3 bases at J, with 13 bases between. CDR1 and CDR2 (germline): SNHLY, FYNNEI. The CDR3 contains 14 residues. The CDR3 reads CASGRELYTGELFF. The CDR3 DNA sequence: TGTGCCAGCGGCCGGGAACTTTACACCGGGGAGCTGTTTTTT.

This chain links TRBV13 with TRBJ2-7, with a possible D match to TRBD2 (7 bases). The CDR3 loop spans 14 amino acids. Trimming shortened V by 5 bases and J by 7 bases, and 18 bases separated the two germline ends. Germline CDR1 PRHDT, CDR2 FYEKMQ (reference sequence). The CDR3 DNA reads TGTGCCAGCAGCGAACCGGGGGGCGCTCGGGAGCAGTACTTC. Translation gives CASSEPGGAREQYF.

This chain joins TRBV3-1 (or the pseudogene TRBV3-2) and TRBJ1-2; D unclear. CDR1 is LGHDT and CDR2 is YNNKEL in the germline V gene (reference sequence). Trimming shortened V by 1 base and J by 6 bases, and 12 bases separated the two germline ends. The CDR3 covers 14 residues. The CDR3 region is CASSQGPSADGYTF. The CDR3 region has the DNA TGTGCCAGCAGCCAAGGCCCCAGTGCGGATGGCTACACCTTC.

The gene calls are TRBV9 and TRBJ1-5; 7 bases are shared with TRBD1. Germline CDR1 SGDLS, CDR2 YYNGEE. The V and J ends lost 0 bases and 2 bases, in that order; junction bases with no gene match: 5. This CDR3 contains 16 residues. The CDR3 reads CASSVGGGVGNQPQHF. CDR3 DNA: TGTGCCAGCAGCGTAGGAGGGGGCGTCGGCAATCAGCCCCAGCATTTT. The full variable domain, in which reference TRBV9 and TRBJ1-5 provide the parts outside the CDR3, is DSGVTQTPKHLITATGQRVTLRCSPRSGDLSVYWYQQSLDQGLQFLIQYYNGEERAKGNILERFSAQQFPDLHSELNLSSLELGDSALYFCASSVGGGVGNQPQHFGDGTRLSIL.

The chain recombines TRBV7-2 with TRBJ1-5, with 10 bases that match TRBD1. CDR3 length: 15 residues. J gave up 4 bases and V 1 base, and 1 base lay outside the gene matches. Looked up from germline, CDR1 is SGHTA and CDR2 is FQGNSA. This chain's CDR3 is CASSLGTGGNQPQHF. The CDR3 nucleotides are TGTGCCAGCAGCTTAGGGACAGGGGGGAATCAGCCCCAGCATTTT.

The chain uses TRBV7-9 and TRBJ1-3; a weak D match, TRBD1 (5 bases). The length of the CDR3 is 18 residues. CDR1 and CDR2 (germline): SEHNR, FQNEAQ (reference sequence). V lost 0 bases, J lost 4 bases, and 19 bases lay in between. CDR3 sequence (DNA): TGTGCCAGCAGCTTAGCCCAGGGAGGTGGGCTGGTCGGAAACACCATATATTTT. This sequence encodes CASSLAQGGGLVGNTIYF. Complete variable domain (other parts from reference TRBV7-9 and TRBJ1-3): DTGVSQNPRHKITKRGQNVTFRCDPISEHNRLYWYRQTLGQGPEFLTYFQNEAQLEKSRLLSDRFSAERPKGSFSTLEIQRTEQGDSAMYLCASSLAQGGGLVGNTIYFGEGSWLTVV.